The source of this T cell receptor (beta chain) is a study of vaccination and CD4 T cells after COVID-19. Study-level background: Blood was drawn a median roughly 79 days post second dose, range 14 to 241. Findings and limits, study-wide: Post-infection sampling omitted early timepoints and covered relatively few convalescent patients. For convalescent patients, 304 of the 307 vaccine-specific clones analyzed were classified as spike mono-reactive.

Trimming took 3 bases from V and 3 from J, leaving 20 bases between them. Per the germline V gene, CDR1 is DFQATT and CDR2 is SNEGSKA (reference sequence). This CDR3 contains 17 residues. About this clonotype itself: Its antigen is undetermined.

The Oncomine TCR Beta short-read assay was what sequenced the DNA obtained from cultured CD4+ T cells. The template was genomic DNA from cultured CD4+ T cells. MiXCR, run by TCRdb on the PCR reads, gives a single entry per CDR3 protein. The table lists fewer than 15,000 distinct CDR3 sequences, approximately 83% of them singletons. The treatment was: roughly 10-day PBMC culture with coronavirus spike peptide pools or control peptides (ViraFEST assay). Sequencing was performed on CD4+ T cells from blood, cultured in vitro. The chain uses TRBV20-1 and TRBJ2-2, with a possible D match to TRBD1 (6 bases). The receptor comes from a human donor who had recovered from COVID-19. As DNA, the CDR3 is TGCAGTGCTAGCCTCCCCACAGGGCGCGAGGACACCGGGGAGCTGTTTTTT. Translation: CSASLPTGREDTGELFF.